This T cell receptor (beta chain) emerged from a study of OX40 agonist ivuxolimab in advanced cancers. The wider study: The study gave patients intravenous ivuxolimab at 0.01 to 10 mg/kg every 2 weeks. Patients treated during dose escalation were battling hepatocellular carcinoma, melanoma, renal cell or head and neck cancer. A mean age of around 66 years, range about 20 to 79, was recorded, and approximately 85% were male. Study findings and constraints: In the 0.1 to 3.0 mg/kg range, CD4+ and CD8+ blood T cells had expanded clonally by week 6.

Produced via immunoSEQ multiplex PCR; TCRdb's table is partial and in-frame only. The sample shows about 30,000 clones, 80% to 85% of them seen only once. The CDR3 is made up of 13 amino acids. CDR1 and CDR2 from the germline V gene are WNHNN and SYGVQD (reference sequence). The V end was cut by 11 bases, the J end by 1 base, with 15 bases between. A word on this clone: Its matching antigen is unknown.

This chain links TRBV10-1 with TRBJ2-7; D is unclear. This TCR derives from an adult with an advanced solid tumor such as melanoma, head and neck, liver or kidney cancer. The sample was CD4+ or CD8+ T cells sorted from blood, taken in a trial of the OX40 agonist ivuxolimab. The CDR3 DNA reads as TGCGCCTCCCCCAACGGGCTTTCCTACGAGCAGTACTTC. This encodes CASPNGLSYEQYF.